The next 21 T cell receptor beta chains were all read from a single sample in a study of Ad26.COV2.S vaccination and SARS-CoV-2 variants. Treatment: roughly 18 received Ad26.COV2.S at low or high dose, single or two shots; 5 received placebo; per-sample allocation not given. Day 63 following the first vaccine or placebo injection was when the samples were taken. TCRdb's copy holds only in-frame clones and misses some; the assay was immunoSEQ multiplex PCR. The sample contains a few hundred thousand clones, approximately 87% of which appear only once. Sequenced here: peripheral blood, sampled in a trial of Ad26.COV2.S vaccine versus placebo. The source is a person between 18 and 60 years old who received the Ad26.COV2.S COVID-19 vaccine or a placebo.

CDR3 nucleotide sequence: TGTGCCAGCAGCCCTTGGTACGGAGAGAACACTGAAGCTTTCTTT. As protein: CASSPWYGENTEAFF. The chain joins TRBV5-4 to TRBJ1-1; D gene ambiguous. Germline assignment: CDR1 SGHNT and CDR2 YYREEE (reference sequence). The CDR3 has 15 residues. V lost 4 bases and J lost 1, with 14 bases in between.

V gene TRBV7-9 combines with J gene TRBJ2-5; TRBD1 agrees at 7 bases. Trimming took 6 bases from V and 2 from J; bases not matched to a gene: 12. The CDR3 is made up of 16 amino acids. Germline V lookup: CDR1 SEHNR, CDR2 FQNEAQ (reference sequence). CDR3 amino acids: CASRKTGTEAQETQYF. The DNA of the CDR3 is TGTGCCAGCAGGAAAACCGGGACAGAAGCACAAGAGACCCAGTACTTC.

This chain uses TRBV11-1 with TRBJ2-5, with 7 nucleotides matching TRBD1. With V trimmed by 4 bases and J by 5 bases, 4 bases remained unmatched. The germline CDR1 and CDR2 sequences are SGHAT and FQDESV (reference sequence). This CDR3 region has 13 residues. CDR3 sequence reads: CASSYTGVETQYF. The CDR3 nucleotides are TGTGCCAGCAGCTACACAGGGGTGGAGACCCAGTACTTC.

The chain couples TRBV4-1 to TRBJ2-1; 7 nucleotides agree with TRBD1. This CDR3 is 14 amino acids long. The J segment lost 7 bases and the V segment lost 4 bases, leaving 7 bases of the junction unmatched. CDR1 is MGHRA and CDR2 is YSYEKL in the germline V gene. The CDR3 nucleotides read TGCGCCAGCAGCCTCCGACAGGGCAGGAATGAGCAGTTCTTC. Encoded protein: CASSLRQGRNEQFF.

The chain uses TRBV4-3 and TRBJ1-6; D unresolved. Germline CDR1 LGHNA, CDR2 YSLEER. This CDR3 region has 15 residues. The V end was cut by 1 base, the J end by 7 bases, with 11 bases between. As DNA, the CDR3 is TGCGCCAGCAGCCAAGTGGCAGGTACCAATTCACCCCTCCACTTT. This codes for CASSQVAGTNSPLHF.

This chain links TRBV30 with TRBJ2-2; 7 bases are a match to TRBD2. With 7 bases clipped from V and 1 base from J, the junction kept 6 bases outside the gene matches. The CDR3 is 14 amino acids. Germline assignment: CDR1 GTSNPN and CDR2 SVGIG (reference sequence). CDR3 DNA: TGTGCCTCTGGGGCGGGGGTGAACACCGGGGAGCTGTTTTTT. Protein sequence: CASGAGVNTGELFF. Based on the CDR3 plus reference TRBV30 and TRBJ2-2, the full variable domain is SQTIHQWPATLVQPVGSPLSLECTVEGTSNPNLYWYRQAAGRGLQLLFYSVGIGQISSEVPQNLSASRPQDRQFILSSKKLLLSDSGFYLCASGAGVNTGELFFGEGSRLTVL.

This chain links TRBV2 with TRBJ2-1; TRBD2 matches 15 bases. V was clipped by 8 bases and J by 10 bases; unmatched bases: 9. This CDR3 is built from 15 residues. Germline CDR1 reads SNHLY; CDR2 reads FYNNEI. The CDR3 spells CASGFGTSGGLEQFF. The CDR3 nucleotides read TGTGCCAGCGGGTTTGGGACTAGCGGGGGGTTGGAGCAGTTCTTC.

The chain couples TRBV19 to TRBJ1-2; 7 bases match TRBD1. Losses at the gene ends were 1 base for V and 6 bases for J; bases not matched to a gene: 5. Germline CDR1 and CDR2: LNHDA and SQIVND (reference sequence). This CDR3 is 14 amino acids long. For the CDR3, the DNA is TGTGCCAGTAGTATAGTAACAGGGGTGAATGGCTACACCTTC. Residues: CASSIVTGVNGYTF.

V gene TRBV7-9 combines with J gene TRBJ1-1; TRBD1 might be the D (5 bases). Germline-derived CDR1 and CDR2 are SEHNR and FQNEAQ (reference sequence). The CDR3 loop spans 13 amino acids. The V gene lost 7 bases and the J gene lost 9 bases, with 18 bases spanning the gap. The CDR3 DNA follows: TGTGCCAGCACCGTTACCGGGTTGGGGCAAGCTTTCTTT. Its translation: CASTVTGLGQAFF.

About this clone: The sample contains more than one DNA sequence encoding this CDR3. The chain links TRBV12-3 or TRBV12-4 to TRBJ1-1; the D gene is possibly TRBD1 (5 bases). V was clipped by 6 bases and J by 1 base, with 9 bases between them. The CDR3 spans 13 residues. The CDR3 reads CASRGTGNTEAFF. The CDR3 DNA follows: TGTGCCAGCAGGGGGACGGGGAACACTGAAGCTTTCTTT.

This chain links TRBV4-2 with TRBJ2-5; TRBD2 matches at 13 bases. This CDR3 has 15 amino acids. CDR1 is LGHNA and CDR2 is YNFKEQ in the germline V gene. The V and J ends lost 3 bases and 3 bases, in that order; junction bases with no gene match: 1. This chain's CDR3 is CASSHGLAGEETQYF. In DNA, the CDR3 is TGTGCCAGCAGCCACGGACTAGCGGGGGAAGAGACCCAGTACTTC.

The chain joins TRBV29-1 to TRBJ2-3, with TRBD2 as a possible D gene (5 bases). The CDR3 runs 14 residues. Germline CDR1 SQVTM, CDR2 ANQGSEA. Trimming stripped 4 bases from V and 2 bases from J, with 13 bases between. DNA for the CDR3: TGCAGCGTTGTCGAACTAGTCCTCACAGATACGCAGTATTTT. Translation: CSVVELVLTDTQYF.

The chain links TRBV7-9 to TRBJ2-1; perhaps TRBD1 as D (5 bases). The CDR3 spans 18 residues. V was clipped by 5 bases and J by 6 bases, with 26 bases between them. Germline loops: CDR1 SEHNR, CDR2 FQNEAQ (reference sequence). In DNA form, the CDR3 reads TGTGCCAGCAGCCTTAGTCCGTGGAAGGGGTCCCCCCCCAATGAGCAGTTCTTC. It yields the protein CASSLSPWKGSPPNEQFF.

This clone was counted between two and nine times. The rearrangement uses TRBV15 and TRBJ2-3, with D possibly matching TRBD1 (5 bases). The germline V gene has CDR1 LNHNV and CDR2 YYDKDF (reference sequence). This CDR3 comprises 15 residues. V shed 1 base and J shed 4 bases, with 12 bases lying between them. CDR3 sequence: CATSRARQGSDTQYF. In DNA form, the CDR3 reads TGTGCCACCAGCAGAGCCCGGCAGGGATCAGATACGCAGTATTTT.

The chain has TRBV12-3 or TRBV12-4 and TRBJ1-5; no clear D. The CDR3 spans 13 residues. V was cut by 6 bases and J by 5 bases, with 11 bases left in between. The CDR3 region has the DNA TGTGCCAGCAGCCTAACCCCCGATCAGCCCCAGCATTTT. This gives the protein CASSLTPDQPQHF.

The gene calls are TRBV3-1 (or the pseudogene TRBV3-2) and TRBJ2-7; 9 positions agree with TRBD2. Germline V gene sequence: CDR1 LGHDT, CDR2 YNNKEL (reference sequence). This CDR3 is built from 16 residues. With V trimmed by 4 bases and J by 0 bases, 7 bases remained unmatched. DNA for the CDR3: TGTGCCAGCAGCCTTCTTAGCGGGGGCCGCTCCTACGAGCAGTACTTC. Protein sequence: CASSLLSGGRSYEQYF.

This rearrangement joins TRBV27 to TRBJ2-2; a possible D gene is TRBD1 (5 bases). This CDR3 has 14 residues. Between the trimmed V and J ends, which lost 0 bases and 5 bases, there was a span of 7 bases. Looked up from germline, CDR1 is MNHEY and CDR2 is SMNVEV (reference sequence). CDR3 amino acids: CASSLSRETGELFF. In DNA form, the CDR3 reads TGTGCCAGCAGTTTATCCAGGGAAACCGGGGAGCTGTTTTTT.

The chain couples TRBV4-1 to TRBJ2-7, with a tentative D call TRBD1 (6 bases). Germline assignment: CDR1 MGHRA and CDR2 YSYEKL. V was clipped by 1 base and J by 1 base, with 14 bases between them. This CDR3 spans 16 amino acids. As DNA, the CDR3 is TGCGCCAGCAGCCAAGTCGCGACAGGAGCATCCTACGAGCAGTACTTC. This codes for CASSQVATGASYEQYF.

The CDR3 region is CASSLELNTGELFF. In DNA form, the CDR3 reads TGTGCCAGCAGCTTAGAGCTGAACACCGGGGAGCTGTTTTTT. The rearrangement uses TRBV7-2 and TRBJ2-2; no firm D call. V gave up 1 base and J gave up 1 base, with 4 bases separating them. The germline V gene encodes CDR1 SGHTA and CDR2 FQGNSA. The CDR3 totals 14 residues.

The chain links TRBV28 to TRBJ1-4; 7 bases agree with TRBD1. The V gene's germline CDR1 is MDHEN and CDR2 SYDVKM. This CDR3 is built from 14 residues. J gave up 3 bases and V 6 bases, and 4 bases lay outside the gene matches. As DNA, the CDR3 is TGTGCCAGCAGCGCCGGGACAGCTAATGAAAAACTGTTTTTT. It yields the protein CASSAGTANEKLFF. Full variable domain (remainder filled in from reference TRBV28 and TRBJ1-4): DVKVTQSSRYLVKRTGEKVFLECVQDMDHENMFWYRQDPGLGLRLIYFSYDVKMKEKGDIPEGYSVSREKKERFSLILESASTNQTSMYLCASSAGTANEKLFFGSGTQLSVL.

The gene calls are TRBV19 and TRBJ1-5; 9 nucleotides agree with TRBD1. There are 16 residues in the CDR3. V dropped 5 bases and J dropped 0; count of bases not matched to a gene: 5. Per the germline V gene, CDR1 is LNHDA and CDR2 is SQIVND (reference sequence). In DNA form, the CDR3 reads TGTGCCAGTAGTTTTCTGGACAGGGGTAGCAATCAGCCCCAGCATTTT. Translated, it gives CASSFLDRGSNQPQHF.